This T cell receptor (beta chain) was recovered during a study of Ad26.COV2.S vaccination and SARS-CoV-2 variants. This CDR3 has 14 amino acids. Germline CDR1 KGHSH, CDR2 LQKENI. The V end was cut by 6 bases, the J end by 4 bases, with 15 bases between. With respect to this clone: The target antigen is unknown.

Clones were sequenced by immunoSEQ multiplex PCR, and TCRdb holds only the in-frame ones, with some missing. The sample gives 46,000 or so clones, around 83% of which show up once; roughly half is in the top ten. Notes on the study in general: Overall T cell responses may have been underestimated by the analyses of TCR breadth and depth. Non-spike TCR breadth was similar in vaccine and placebo recipients. Vaccine recipients surpassed placebo recipients in spike-specific TCR breadth. Responses of spike-specific T cells (both CD8+ and CD4+) reportedly showed substantial breadth after vaccination.

Sequencing used peripheral blood, obtained after recovery from COVID-19. The V call is TRBV18, the J call TRBJ1-1; TRBD1 might be the D (6 bases). The receptor was isolated from a human donor who had recovered from COVID-19. The DNA of the CDR3 is TGTGCCAGCTCTTCAGGGGAGAAAGGCACTGAAGCTTTCTTT. It translates to CASSSGEKGTEAFF.